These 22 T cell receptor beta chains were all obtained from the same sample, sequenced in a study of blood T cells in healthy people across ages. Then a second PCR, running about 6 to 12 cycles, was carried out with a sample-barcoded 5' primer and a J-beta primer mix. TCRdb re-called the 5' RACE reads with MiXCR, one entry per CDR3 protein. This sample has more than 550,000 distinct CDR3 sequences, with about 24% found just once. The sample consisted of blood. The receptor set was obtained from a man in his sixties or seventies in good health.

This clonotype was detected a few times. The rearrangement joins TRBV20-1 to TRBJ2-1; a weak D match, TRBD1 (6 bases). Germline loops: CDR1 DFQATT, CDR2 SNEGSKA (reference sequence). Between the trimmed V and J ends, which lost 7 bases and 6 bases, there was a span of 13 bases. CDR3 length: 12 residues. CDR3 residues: CSGWGQGNEQFF. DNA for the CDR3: TGCAGTGGGTGGGGGCAGGGCAATGAGCAGTTCTTC.

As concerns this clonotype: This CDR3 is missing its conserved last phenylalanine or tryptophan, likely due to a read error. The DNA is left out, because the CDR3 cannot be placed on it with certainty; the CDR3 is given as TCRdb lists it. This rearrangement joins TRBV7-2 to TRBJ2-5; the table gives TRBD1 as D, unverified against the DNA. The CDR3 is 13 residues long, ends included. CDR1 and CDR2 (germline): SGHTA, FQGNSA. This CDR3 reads CASSLATGQVLYV.

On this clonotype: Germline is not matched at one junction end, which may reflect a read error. The CDR3 loop is CASSPGVREKLFF. In nucleotides, the CDR3 is TGCGCCAGCTCACCAGGGGTACGGGAAAAACTGTTTTTT. The genes are TRBV18 and TRBJ1-4; a possible D gene is TRBD1 (6 bases). CDR1 and CDR2 from the germline V gene are KGHSH and LQKENI. The length of the CDR3 is 13 residues.

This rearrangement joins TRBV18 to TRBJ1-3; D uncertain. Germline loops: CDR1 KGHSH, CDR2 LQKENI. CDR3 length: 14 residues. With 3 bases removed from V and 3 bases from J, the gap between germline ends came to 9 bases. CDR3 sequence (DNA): TGTGCCAGCTCACCCTCGGGTGGTGGAAACACCATATATTTT. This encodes CASSPSGGGNTIYF.

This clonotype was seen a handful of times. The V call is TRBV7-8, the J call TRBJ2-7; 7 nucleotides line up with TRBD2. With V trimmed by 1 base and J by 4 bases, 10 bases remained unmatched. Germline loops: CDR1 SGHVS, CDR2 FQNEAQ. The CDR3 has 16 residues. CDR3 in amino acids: CASSLGSGRERYEQYV. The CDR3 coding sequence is TGTGCCAGCAGCTTAGGCAGTGGGCGGGAGAGGTACGAGCAGTACGTC.

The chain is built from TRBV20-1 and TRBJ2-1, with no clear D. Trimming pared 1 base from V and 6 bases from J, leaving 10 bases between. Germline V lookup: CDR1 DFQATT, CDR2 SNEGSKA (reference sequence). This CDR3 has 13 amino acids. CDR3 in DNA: TGCAGTGCTAGAGTTTCCTCCGGCAATGAGCAGTTCTTC. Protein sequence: CSARVSSGNEQFF.

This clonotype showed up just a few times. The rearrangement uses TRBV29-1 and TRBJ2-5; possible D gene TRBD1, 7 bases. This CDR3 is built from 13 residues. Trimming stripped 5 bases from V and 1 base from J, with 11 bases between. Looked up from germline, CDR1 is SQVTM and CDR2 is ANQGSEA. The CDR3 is CSVLQGGQETQYF. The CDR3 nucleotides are TGCAGCGTTCTCCAGGGGGGCCAAGAGACCCAGTACTTC.

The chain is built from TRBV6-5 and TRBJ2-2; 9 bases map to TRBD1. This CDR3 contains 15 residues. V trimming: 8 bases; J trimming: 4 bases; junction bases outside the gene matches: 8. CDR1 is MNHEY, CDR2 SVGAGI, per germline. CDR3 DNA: TGTGCCAGCCGGATGGGACAGGGCCCCACCGGGGAGCTGTTTTTT. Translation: CASRMGQGPTGELFF.

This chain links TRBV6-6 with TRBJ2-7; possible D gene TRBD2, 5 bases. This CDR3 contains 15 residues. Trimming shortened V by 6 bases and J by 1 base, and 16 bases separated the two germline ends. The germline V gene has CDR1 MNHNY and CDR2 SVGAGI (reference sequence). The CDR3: CASSPPRGESYEQYF. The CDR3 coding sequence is TGTGCCAGCAGCCCACCTCGGGGAGAATCCTACGAGCAGTACTTC.

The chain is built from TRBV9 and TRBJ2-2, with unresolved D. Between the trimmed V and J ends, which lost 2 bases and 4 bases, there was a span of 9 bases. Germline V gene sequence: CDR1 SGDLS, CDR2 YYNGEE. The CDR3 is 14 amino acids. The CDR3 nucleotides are TGTGCCAGCAGCGTTACTACGAGCACCGGGGAGCTGTTTTTT. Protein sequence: CASSVTTSTGELFF.

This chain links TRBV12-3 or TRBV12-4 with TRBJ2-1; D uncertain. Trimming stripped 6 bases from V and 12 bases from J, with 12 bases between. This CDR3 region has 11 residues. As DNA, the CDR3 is TGTGCCAGCAGGTTGGGCTCTTGGCAGTTCTTC. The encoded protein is CASRLGSWQFF.

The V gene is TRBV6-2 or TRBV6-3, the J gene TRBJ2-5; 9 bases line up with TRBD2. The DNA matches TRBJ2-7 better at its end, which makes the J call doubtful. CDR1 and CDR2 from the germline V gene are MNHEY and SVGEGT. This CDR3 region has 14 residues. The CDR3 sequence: CASSHLAGTYEQYF. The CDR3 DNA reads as TGTGCCAGCAGTCATCTAGCGGGGACCTACGAGCAGTACTTC.

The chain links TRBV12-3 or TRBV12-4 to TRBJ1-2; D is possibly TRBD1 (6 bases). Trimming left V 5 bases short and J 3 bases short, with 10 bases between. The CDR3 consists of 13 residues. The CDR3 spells CASSRRQDYGYTF. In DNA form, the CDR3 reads TGTGCCAGCAGTCGCCGACAGGACTATGGCTACACCTTC.

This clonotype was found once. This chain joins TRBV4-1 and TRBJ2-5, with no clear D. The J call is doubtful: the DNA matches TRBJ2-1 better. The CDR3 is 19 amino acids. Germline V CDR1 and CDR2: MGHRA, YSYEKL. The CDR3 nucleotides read TGCGCCAGCAGCCAAGAATCCGCTTCGGGCTACGTGCCCTACAATGAGCAGTTCTTC. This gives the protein CASSQESASGYVPYNEQFF.

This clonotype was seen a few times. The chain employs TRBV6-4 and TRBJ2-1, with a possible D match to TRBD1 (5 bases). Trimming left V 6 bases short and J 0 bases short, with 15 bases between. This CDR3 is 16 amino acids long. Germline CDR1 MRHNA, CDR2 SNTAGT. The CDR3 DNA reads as TGTGCCAGCAGCCTACAGGTATACTCCTCCTACAATGAGCAGTTCTTC. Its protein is CASSLQVYSSYNEQFF.

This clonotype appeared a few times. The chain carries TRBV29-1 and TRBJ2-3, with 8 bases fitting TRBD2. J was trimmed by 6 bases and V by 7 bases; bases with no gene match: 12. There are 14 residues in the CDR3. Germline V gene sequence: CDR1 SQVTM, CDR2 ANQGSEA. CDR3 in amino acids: CSADQSGSADTQYF. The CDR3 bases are TGCAGCGCCGACCAGAGCGGGAGTGCGGATACGCAGTATTTT.

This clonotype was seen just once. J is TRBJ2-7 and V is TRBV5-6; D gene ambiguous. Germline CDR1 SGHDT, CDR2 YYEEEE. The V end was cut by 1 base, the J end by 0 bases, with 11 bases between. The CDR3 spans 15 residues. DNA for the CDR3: TGTGCCAGCAGCTTGCCTGGGCGGAACTCCTACGAGCAGTACTTC. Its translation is CASSLPGRNSYEQYF.

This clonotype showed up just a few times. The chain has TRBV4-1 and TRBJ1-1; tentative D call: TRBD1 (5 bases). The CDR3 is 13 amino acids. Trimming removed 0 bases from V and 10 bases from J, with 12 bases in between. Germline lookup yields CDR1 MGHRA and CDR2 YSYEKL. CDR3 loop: CASSQDHRGSAFF. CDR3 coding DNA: TGCGCCAGCAGCCAAGATCATAGGGGTTCAGCTTTCTTT.

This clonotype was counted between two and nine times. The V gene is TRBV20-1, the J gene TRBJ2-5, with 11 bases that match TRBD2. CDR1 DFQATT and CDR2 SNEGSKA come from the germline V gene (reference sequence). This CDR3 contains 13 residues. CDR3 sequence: CVAGGPLEETQYF. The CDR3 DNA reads TGCGTAGCGGGGGGGCCTTTAGAAGAGACCCAGTACTTC.

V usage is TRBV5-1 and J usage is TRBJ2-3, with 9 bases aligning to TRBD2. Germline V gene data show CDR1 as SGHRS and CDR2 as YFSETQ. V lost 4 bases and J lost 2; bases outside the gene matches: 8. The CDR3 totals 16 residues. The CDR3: CASSPEIAGDTDTQYF. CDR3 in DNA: TGCGCCAGCAGCCCTGAGATAGCGGGGGACACAGATACGCAGTATTTT.

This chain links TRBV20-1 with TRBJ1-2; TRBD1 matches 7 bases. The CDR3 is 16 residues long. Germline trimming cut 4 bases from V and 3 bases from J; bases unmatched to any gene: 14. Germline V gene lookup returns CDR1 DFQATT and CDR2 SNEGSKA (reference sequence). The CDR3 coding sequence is TGCAGTGCTAACAGTTGGGACAGCCCCCCCTACTATGGCTACACCTTC. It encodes CSANSWDSPPYYGYTF.

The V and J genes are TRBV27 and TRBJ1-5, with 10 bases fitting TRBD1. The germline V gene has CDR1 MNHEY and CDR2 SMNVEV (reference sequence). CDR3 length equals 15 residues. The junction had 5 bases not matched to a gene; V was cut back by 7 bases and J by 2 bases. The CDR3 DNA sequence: TGTGCCAGCAACCGTGACAGGGGGCGCAATCAGCCCCAGCATTTT. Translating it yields CASNRDRGRNQPQHF.